This is a list of T cell receptor beta chains from one sample in a study of high-grade serous ovarian cancer treatment subgroups. The method was immunoSEQ multiplex PCR; TCRdb's version includes in-frame clones alone and lacks a portion of them. The data contain 8,000 or so clones, roughly three quarters of them seen just once; the ten biggest clones take up under 6.5%. The material sequenced was tumor tissue. The receptors shown here come from a human donor with high-grade serous ovarian cancer. Each CDR3 is given with its conserved first and last residue. The order of the fields is J gene, V gene, CDR3 protein.

J gene: TRBJ1-6; V gene: TRBV10-3; CDR3 protein: CAISDTGGGNSPLHF
J gene: TRBJ2-5; V gene: TRBV18; CDR3 protein: CASFSGGSQETQYF
J gene: TRBJ2-5; V gene: TRBV5-5; CDR3 protein: CASRGQGLVVETQYF
J gene: TRBJ1-6; V gene: TRBV30; CDR3 protein: CAWSRRGVLSPLHF
J gene: TRBJ2-5; V gene: TRBV4-3; CDR3 protein: CASSQEAGTREQYF
J gene: TRBJ2-3; V gene: TRBV19; CDR3 protein: CASRLAGRPSTDTQYF
J gene: TRBJ2-1; V gene: TRBV29-1; CDR3 protein: CSVRPGLNEQFF
J gene: TRBJ2-1; V gene: TRBV11-3; CDR3 protein: CASSLRGGDLNEQFF
J gene: TRBJ2-1; V gene: TRBV18; CDR3 protein: CASSPEERGSLHDEQFF
J gene: TRBJ2-1; V gene: TRBV25-1; CDR3 protein: CASSESTGAVYNEQFF
J gene: TRBJ1-1; V gene: TRBV9; CDR3 protein: CASSGWTDTEAFF
J gene: TRBJ2-1; V gene: TRBV10-1; CDR3 protein: CASSEVQGGNEQFF
J gene: TRBJ2-3; V gene: TRBV7-6; CDR3 protein: CASSLSGSTDTQYF
J gene: TRBJ1-2; V gene: TRBV6-1; CDR3 protein: CASSDPLDGIYGYTF
J gene: TRBJ1-1; V gene: TRBV12-5; CDR3 protein: CASGLATVLWGTEAFF
J gene: TRBJ2-2; V gene: TRBV7-9; CDR3 protein: CASSLGGTSLNTGELFF
J gene: TRBJ2-1; V gene: TRBV7-9; CDR3 protein: CASRRRDNEQFF
J gene: TRBJ1-4; V gene: TRBV27; CDR3 protein: CASSIRGSLNEKLFF
J gene: TRBJ2-1; V gene: TRBV13; CDR3 protein: CASSLPDSLTHNEQFF
J gene: TRBJ1-1; V gene: TRBV15; CDR3 protein: CATSIIGDINTEAFF
J gene: TRBJ2-7; V gene: TRBV7-9; CDR3 protein: CASSLGGGLYEQYF
J gene: TRBJ2-1; V gene: TRBV7-2; CDR3 protein: CASSHGGGNNEQFF
J gene: TRBJ2-3; V gene: TRBV5-6; CDR3 protein: CASSSLGPGTDTQYF
J gene: TRBJ2-5; V gene: TRBV25-1; CDR3 protein: CASSPRGSLEQYF
J gene: TRBJ1-1; V gene: TRBV19; CDR3 protein: CASSYNRGRGMNTEAFF
J gene: TRBJ1-6; V gene: TRBV7-9; CDR3 protein: CASSRQGNSPLHF
J gene: .; V gene: TRBV5-4; CDR3 protein: CASSTGGTYEQYF
J gene: TRBJ1-1; V gene: TRBV20-1; CDR3 protein: CSVAGKIEAFF
J gene: TRBJ1-2; V gene: TRBV10-3; CDR3 protein: CAILNSRTNYGYTF
J gene: TRBJ2-3; V gene: TRBV2; CDR3 protein: CASSADGSSTDTQYF
J gene: TRBJ2-7; V gene: TRBV6-5; CDR3 protein: CASSSPGQGSYEQYF
J gene: TRBJ1-1; V gene: TRBV15; CDR3 protein: CATSFDRGNTEAFF
J gene: TRBJ2-7; V gene: TRBV9; CDR3 protein: CASSVGGGGSYEQYF
J gene: TRBJ1-1; V gene: TRBV2; CDR3 protein: CASSQGASTEAFF
J gene: TRBJ2-1; V gene: TRBV2; CDR3 protein: CASSWTRNEQFF
J gene: TRBJ1-2; V gene: TRBV29-1; CDR3 protein: CSVEDLAPNYGYTF
J gene: TRBJ1-1; V gene: TRBV4-1; CDR3 protein: CASSGGGGTNTEAFF
J gene: TRBJ2-3; V gene: TRBV7-9; CDR3 protein: CASSRDVGGPTDTQYF
J gene: TRBJ2-3; V gene: TRBV29-1; CDR3 protein: CSVEDRASGGTDTQYF
J gene: TRBJ2-2; V gene: TRBV7-9; CDR3 protein: CARGDTGELFF
J gene: TRBJ2-2; V gene: TRBV7-2; CDR3 protein: CASSLDWGWGTGELFF
J gene: TRBJ2-3; V gene: TRBV5-5; CDR3 protein: CASSLSGGAVTDTQYF
J gene: TRBJ2-5; V gene: TRBV2; CDR3 protein: CASSGRLQEGTQYF
J gene: TRBJ2-4; V gene: TRBV5-1; CDR3 protein: CASSRDGGGKNIQYF
J gene: TRBJ2-2; V gene: TRBV7-3; CDR3 protein: CASSPGHSNTGELFF
J gene: TRBJ2-1; V gene: TRBV5-1; CDR3 protein: CASSLERGGHNEQFF
J gene: TRBJ1-2; V gene: TRBV30; CDR3 protein: CAWSVQGSYGYTF
J gene: TRBJ2-7; V gene: TRBV6-5; CDR3 protein: CASSYGGGGTYEQYF
J gene: TRBJ2-7; V gene: TRBV11-2; CDR3 protein: CASSQEGTFTYEQYF